This paragraph covers one T cell receptor beta chain sequence. Trimming cost V 1 base and J 0 bases, with 11 bases left between them. In germline, CDR1 is SGHTA, CDR2 FQGTGA. The CDR3 runs to 16 residues. This entry is derived from a study of OX40 agonist ivuxolimab in advanced cancers. The protocol was immunoSEQ multiplex PCR, while the TCRdb copy is restricted to in-frame clones and leaves out a portion. The sample yields some 14,000 clones, about four fifths seen once. This chain connects TRBV7-3 to TRBJ2-3; D is perhaps TRBD1 (5 bases). This specimen was CD4+ or CD8+ T cells sorted from blood, taken in a trial of the OX40 agonist ivuxolimab. The sequence derives from an adult with an advanced solid tumor such as melanoma, head and neck, liver or kidney cancer. The CDR3 nucleotides are TGTGCCAGCAGCTTAATAGGGGAATCGAGCACAGATACGCAGTATTTT. Protein sequence: CASSLIGESSTDTQYF.